This section outlines one TCR beta chain sequence together with its context. This sample is drawn from a study of blood T cell repertoires in COVID-19. Using immunoSEQ multiplex PCR, the repertoire was profiled, and TCRdb retains in-frame clones only, with some absent. The table includes about 300,000 clones, nearly 90% detected once. The V gene's germline CDR1 is MGHRA and CDR2 YSYEKL. The CDR3 extends over 12 amino acids. Trimming removed 6 bases at V and 7 bases at J, with 9 bases between. The source material was PBMCs or T cells enriched from blood (not recorded which). This receptor was identified in a woman in her forties or fifties who had been exposed to COVID-19. V gene TRBV4-1 combines with J gene TRBJ2-2, with D unresolved. CDR3 residues: CASSRGGGELFF. CDR3 DNA: TGCGCCAGCAGTCGAGGCGGCGGGGAGCTGTTTTTT.